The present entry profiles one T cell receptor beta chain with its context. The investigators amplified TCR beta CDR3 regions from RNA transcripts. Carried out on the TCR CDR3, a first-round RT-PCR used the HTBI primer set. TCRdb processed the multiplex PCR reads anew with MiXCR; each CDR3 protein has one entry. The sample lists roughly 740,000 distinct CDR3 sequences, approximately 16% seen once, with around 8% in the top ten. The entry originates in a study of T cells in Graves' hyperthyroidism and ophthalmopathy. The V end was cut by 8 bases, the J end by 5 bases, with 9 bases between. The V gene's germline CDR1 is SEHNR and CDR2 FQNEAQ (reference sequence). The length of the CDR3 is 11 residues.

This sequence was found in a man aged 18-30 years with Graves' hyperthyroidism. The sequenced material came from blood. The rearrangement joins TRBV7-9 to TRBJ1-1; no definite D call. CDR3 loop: CASGAGTEAFF. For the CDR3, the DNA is TGTGCCAGCGGCGCGGGTACTGAAGCTTTCTTT.